This T cell receptor beta chain was recorded in a study of OX40 agonist ivuxolimab in advanced cancers. Trimming removed 1 base from V and 3 bases from J; junction bases left unmatched: 6. This CDR3 region has 16 residues. Germline CDR1 reads SGHDN; CDR2 reads FVKESK. Sequencing was performed with immunoSEQ multiplex PCR; in TCRdb, only in-frame clones are kept and a portion is missing. The table includes over 80,000 clones, about 94% detected once. The sequence derives from an adult with an advanced solid tumor such as melanoma, head and neck, liver or kidney cancer. The genes are TRBV14 and TRBJ2-3; TRBD2 agrees at 8 bases. Source: CD4+ or CD8+ T cells sorted from blood, taken in a trial of the OX40 agonist ivuxolimab. The CDR3 DNA reads as TGTGCCAGCAGCCAAGGACTAGCGCTGGGGACAGATACGCAGTATTTT. It specifies CASSQGLALGTDTQYF.